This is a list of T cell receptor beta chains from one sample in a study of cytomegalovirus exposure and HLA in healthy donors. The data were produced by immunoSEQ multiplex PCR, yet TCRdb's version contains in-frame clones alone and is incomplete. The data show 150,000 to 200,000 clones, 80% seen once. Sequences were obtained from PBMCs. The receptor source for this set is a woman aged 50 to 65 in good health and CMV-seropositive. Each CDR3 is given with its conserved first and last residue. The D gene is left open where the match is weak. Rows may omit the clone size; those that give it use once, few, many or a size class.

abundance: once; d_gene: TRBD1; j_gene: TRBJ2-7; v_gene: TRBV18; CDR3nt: TGTGCCAGCTCGGACGACAGGGGCTACGAGCAGTACTTC; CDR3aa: CASSDDRGYEQYF
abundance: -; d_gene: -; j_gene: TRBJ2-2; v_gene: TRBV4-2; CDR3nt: TGTGCCAGCAGCCAACCCGGGAGAGGATTAGACACCGGGGAGCTGTTTTTT; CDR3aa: CASSQPGRGLDTGELFF
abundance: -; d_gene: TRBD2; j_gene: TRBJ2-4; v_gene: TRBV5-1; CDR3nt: TGCGCCAGCAGCTTGTGGGCTAGCGGGGGGAAAAACATTCAGTACTTC; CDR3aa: CASSLWASGGKNIQYF
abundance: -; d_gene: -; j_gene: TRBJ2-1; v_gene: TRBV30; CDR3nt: TGTGCCTGGAACCATGGACAGTTAGGGGACAATGAGCAGTTCTTC; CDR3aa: CAWNHGQLGDNEQFF
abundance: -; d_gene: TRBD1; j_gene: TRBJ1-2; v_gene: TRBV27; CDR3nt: TGTGCCAGCAGGCGTTACGGCAGAATACTACAGGGGGTCAGGGATAGCTATGGCTACACCTTC; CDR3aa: CASRRYGRILQGVRDSYGYTF
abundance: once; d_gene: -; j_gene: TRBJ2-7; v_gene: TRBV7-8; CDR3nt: TGTGCCAGCAGCTTAGAGGGGCTGTACGAGCAGTACTTC; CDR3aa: CASSLEGLYEQYF
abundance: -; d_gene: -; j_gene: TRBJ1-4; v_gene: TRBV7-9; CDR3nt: TGTGCCAGCAGCTTAGAGTGGGCCCCTAATGAAAAACTGTTTTTT; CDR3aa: CASSLEWAPNEKLFF
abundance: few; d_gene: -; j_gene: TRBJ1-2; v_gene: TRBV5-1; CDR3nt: TGCGCCAGCAGCTTGGAAATCCAGGGAGGGGGTTATGGCTACACCTTC; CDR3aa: CASSLEIQGGGYGYTF
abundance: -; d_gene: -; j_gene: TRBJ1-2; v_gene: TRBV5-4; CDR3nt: TGTGCCAGCAGCTTAGACAGCCAAGGGGCGCGGGGCTATGGCTACACCTTC; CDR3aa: CASSLDSQGARGYGYTF
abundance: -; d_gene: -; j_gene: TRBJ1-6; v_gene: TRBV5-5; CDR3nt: TGTGCCAGCAGCTTGACCCAGTATAATTCACCCCTCCACTTT; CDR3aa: CASSLTQYNSPLHF
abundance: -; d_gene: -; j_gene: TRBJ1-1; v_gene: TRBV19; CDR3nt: TGTGCCAGTAGTGTTAACACGAACACTGAAGCTTTCTTT; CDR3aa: CASSVNTNTEAFF
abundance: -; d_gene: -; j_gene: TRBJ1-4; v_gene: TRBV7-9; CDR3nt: TGTGCCAGCAGCTTAGACAGCACTAATGAAAAACTGTTTTTT; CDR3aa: CASSLDSTNEKLFF
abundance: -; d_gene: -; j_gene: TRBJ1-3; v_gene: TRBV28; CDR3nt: TGTGCCAGCAGCAGTGGAGGGACTGGAAACACCATATATTTT; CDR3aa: CASSSGGTGNTIYF
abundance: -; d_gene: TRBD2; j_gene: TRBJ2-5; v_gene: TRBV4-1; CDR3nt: TGCGCCAGCAGCCAAGGAGGACTAGCGGAAGAGACCCAGTACTTC; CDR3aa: CASSQGGLAEETQYF
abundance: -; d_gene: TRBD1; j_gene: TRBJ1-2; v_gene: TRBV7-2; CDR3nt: TGTGCCAGCAGCCGGTCCCGGGACAGGAACTATGGCTACACCTTC; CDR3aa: CASSRSRDRNYGYTF
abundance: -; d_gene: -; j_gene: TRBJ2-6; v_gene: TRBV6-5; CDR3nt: TGTGCCAGCAGTTACTCGTCGGGTACCGGGGCCAACGTCCTGACTTTC; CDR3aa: CASSYSSGTGANVLTF
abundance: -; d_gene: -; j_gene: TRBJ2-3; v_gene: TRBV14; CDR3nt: TGTGCCAGCAGCCCTAGCCGCACAGATACGCAGTATTTT; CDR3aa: CASSPSRTDTQYF
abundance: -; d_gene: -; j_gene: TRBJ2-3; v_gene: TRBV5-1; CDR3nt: TGCGCCAGCAGCTTGGACGGGGGGCCGGGAGATACGCAGTATTTT; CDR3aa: CASSLDGGPGDTQYF
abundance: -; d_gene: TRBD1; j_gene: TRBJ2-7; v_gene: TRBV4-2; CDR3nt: TGTGCCAGCAGCCAAGATCTAGACAGGGGGCTCTACGAGCAGTACTTC; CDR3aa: CASSQDLDRGLYEQYF
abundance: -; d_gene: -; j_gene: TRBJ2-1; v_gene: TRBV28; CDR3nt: TGTGCCAGCAGTTTATCCCCTTTTTGGGGCGGCTCCTACAATGAGCAGTTCTTC; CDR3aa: CASSLSPFWGGSYNEQFF
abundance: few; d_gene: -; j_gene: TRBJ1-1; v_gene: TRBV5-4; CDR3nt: TGTGCCAGCAGCTTACAGGGTCCGAACACTGAAGCTTTCTTT; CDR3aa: CASSLQGPNTEAFF
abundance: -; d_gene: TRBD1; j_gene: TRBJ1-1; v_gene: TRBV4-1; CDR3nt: TGCGCCAGCAGCCAGGGATTAGGAATCAAGGGGGCCACTGAAGCTTTCTTT; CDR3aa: CASSQGLGIKGATEAFF
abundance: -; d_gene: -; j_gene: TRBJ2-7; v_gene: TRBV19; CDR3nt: TGTGCAACCTCCGGTCGGTACGAGCAGTACTTC; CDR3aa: CATSGRYEQYF
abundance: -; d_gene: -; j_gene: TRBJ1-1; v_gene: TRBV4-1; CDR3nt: TGCGCCAGCAGCCAATATTGGGCGGGGGTAGCTTTCTTT; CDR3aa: CASSQYWAGVAFF
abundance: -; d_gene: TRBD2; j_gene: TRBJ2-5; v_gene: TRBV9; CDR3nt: TGTGCCAGCAGCCAACTAGCGGGAGAGGGAGAGACCCAGTACTTC; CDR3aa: CASSQLAGEGETQYF
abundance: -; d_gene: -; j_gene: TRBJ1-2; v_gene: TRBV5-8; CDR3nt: TGTGCCAGCAGCCCCGAGGTTCGAGGATTATACTATGGCTACACCTTC; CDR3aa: CASSPEVRGLYYGYTF
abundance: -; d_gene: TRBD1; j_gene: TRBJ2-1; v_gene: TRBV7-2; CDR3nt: TGTGCCAGCGGGGTGACAGGGAGCAGTGAGCAGCTCTTC; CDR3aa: CASGVTGSSEQLF
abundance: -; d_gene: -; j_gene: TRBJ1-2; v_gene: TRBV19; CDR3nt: TGTGCCAGTAGGCAAAGGAGATATGGCTACACCTTC; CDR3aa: CASRQRRYGYTF
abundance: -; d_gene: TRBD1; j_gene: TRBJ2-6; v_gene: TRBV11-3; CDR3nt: TGTGCCAGCAGCCCCAACCGACCGGGACAGGGATCTGGGGCCAACGTCCTGACTTTC; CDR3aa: CASSPNRPGQGSGANVLTF
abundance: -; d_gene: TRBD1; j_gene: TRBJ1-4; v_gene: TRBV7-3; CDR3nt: TGTGCCAGCAGCGTTGCAGGGGGAAAACTGTTTTTT; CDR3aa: CASSVAGGKLFF
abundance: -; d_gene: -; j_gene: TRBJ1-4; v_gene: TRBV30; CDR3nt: TGTGCCTGGAGTCGCGGAGAGGGTAGTGAAAAACTGTTTTTT; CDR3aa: CAWSRGEGSEKLFF
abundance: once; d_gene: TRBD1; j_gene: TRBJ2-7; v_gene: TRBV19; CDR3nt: TGTGCCATCCCCCCCGGACAGGTACTTACCTACGAGCAGTACTTC; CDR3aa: CAIPPGQVLTYEQYF
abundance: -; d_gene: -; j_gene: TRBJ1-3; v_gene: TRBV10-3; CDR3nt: TGTGCCATCAGTGAGTTGGCGGCAGGGGACTCTGGAAACACCATATATTTT; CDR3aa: CAISELAAGDSGNTIYF
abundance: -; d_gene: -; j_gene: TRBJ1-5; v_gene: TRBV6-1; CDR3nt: TGTGCCAGCAGTGAATTGGTAGGGCAGGGAAGTCAGCCCCAGCATTTT; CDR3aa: CASSELVGQGSQPQHF
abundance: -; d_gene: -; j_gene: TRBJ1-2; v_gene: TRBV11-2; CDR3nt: TGTGCCAGCAGCCCTGGGGGGGCGCAGGGCTACACCTTC; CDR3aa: CASSPGGAQGYTF
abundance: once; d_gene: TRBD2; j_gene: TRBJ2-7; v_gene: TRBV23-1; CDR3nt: TGCGCCAGCAGTCAGGGGGGGGTGGACGAGCAGTACTTC; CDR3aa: CASSQGGVDEQYF
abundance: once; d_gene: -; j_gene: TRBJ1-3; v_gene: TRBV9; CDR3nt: TGTGCCAGCAGCGTAGTCGGGGGAGGTGGAAACACCATATATTTT; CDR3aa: CASSVVGGGGNTIYF
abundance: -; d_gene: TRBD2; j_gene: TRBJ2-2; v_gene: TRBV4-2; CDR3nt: TGTGCCAGCAGCCAAGGGGCTAGCGGGAGGGACACCGGGGAGCTGTTTTTT; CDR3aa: CASSQGASGRDTGELFF
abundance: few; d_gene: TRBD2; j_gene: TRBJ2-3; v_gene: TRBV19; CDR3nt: TGTGCCAGTGCGACTAGCGGGAGAAGCACAGATACGCAGTATTTT; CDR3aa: CASATSGRSTDTQYF
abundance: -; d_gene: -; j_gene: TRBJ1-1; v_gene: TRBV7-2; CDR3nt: TGTGCCAGCAGCTTAACGGTGAACACTGAAGCTTTCTTT; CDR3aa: CASSLTVNTEAFF
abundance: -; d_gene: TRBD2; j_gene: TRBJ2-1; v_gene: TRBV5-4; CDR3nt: TGTGCCAGCAGCGCCGGGACTAGCGGGAATGATGAGCAGTTCTTC; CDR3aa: CASSAGTSGNDEQFF
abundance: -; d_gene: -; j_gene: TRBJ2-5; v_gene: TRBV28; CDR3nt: TGTGCCAGCAGTTCGGGTCCCGGGTACCAAGAGACCCAGTACTTC; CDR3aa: CASSSGPGYQETQYF
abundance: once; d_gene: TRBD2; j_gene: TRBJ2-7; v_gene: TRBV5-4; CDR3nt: TGTGCCAGCTCTTCGGGACTACGGGGCGAGCAGTACTTC; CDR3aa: CASSSGLRGEQYF
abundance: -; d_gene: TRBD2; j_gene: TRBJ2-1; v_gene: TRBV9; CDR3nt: TGTGCCAGCAGCGTAGGGACTACCGGGGGGGATGAGCAGTTCTTC; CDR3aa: CASSVGTTGGDEQFF
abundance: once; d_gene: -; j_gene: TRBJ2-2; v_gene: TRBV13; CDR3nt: TGTGCCAGCACCCCCGCGCGGGGGCCTAACACCGGGGAGCTGTTTTTT; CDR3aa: CASTPARGPNTGELFF
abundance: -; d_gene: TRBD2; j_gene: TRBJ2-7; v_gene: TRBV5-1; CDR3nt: TGCGCCAGCACTCCAGGCGGGAGGGCCGCCTACGAGCAGTACTTC; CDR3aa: CASTPGGRAAYEQYF
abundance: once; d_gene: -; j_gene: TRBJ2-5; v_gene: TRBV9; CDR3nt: TGTGCCAGCAGCCCTAGCGGAGGGGGAGAGACCCAGTACTTC; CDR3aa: CASSPSGGGETQYF
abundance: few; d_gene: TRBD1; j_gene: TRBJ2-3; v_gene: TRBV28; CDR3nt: TGTGCCAGCAGGAAACCGGGACAGGGGTCAGATACGCAGTATTTT; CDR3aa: CASRKPGQGSDTQYF